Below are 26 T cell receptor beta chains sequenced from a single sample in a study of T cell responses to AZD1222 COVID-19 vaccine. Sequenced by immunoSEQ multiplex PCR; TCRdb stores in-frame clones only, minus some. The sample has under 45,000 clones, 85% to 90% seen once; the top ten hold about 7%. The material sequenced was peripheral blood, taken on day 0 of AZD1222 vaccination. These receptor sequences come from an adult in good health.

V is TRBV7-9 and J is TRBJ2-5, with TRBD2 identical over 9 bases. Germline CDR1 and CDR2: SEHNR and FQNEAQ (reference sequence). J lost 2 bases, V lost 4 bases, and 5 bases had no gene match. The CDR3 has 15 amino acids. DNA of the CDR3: TGTGCCAGCAGCTCCTGGGCGGGGGGGCAAGAGACCCAGTACTTC. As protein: CASSSWAGGQETQYF.

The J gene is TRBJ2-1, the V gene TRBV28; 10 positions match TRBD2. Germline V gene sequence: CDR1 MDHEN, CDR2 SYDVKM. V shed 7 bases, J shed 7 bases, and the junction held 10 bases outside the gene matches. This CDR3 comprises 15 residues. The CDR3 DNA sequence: TGTGCCAGCACTAGAGGACTAGCGGATTGGAATGAGCAGTTCTTC. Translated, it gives CASTRGLADWNEQFF.

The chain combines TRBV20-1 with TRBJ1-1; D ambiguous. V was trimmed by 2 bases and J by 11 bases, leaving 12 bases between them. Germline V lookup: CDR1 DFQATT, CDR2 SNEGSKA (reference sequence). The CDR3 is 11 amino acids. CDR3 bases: TGCAGTGCTAGACGTGACCGAAGGGCTTTCTTT. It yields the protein CSARRDRRAFF.

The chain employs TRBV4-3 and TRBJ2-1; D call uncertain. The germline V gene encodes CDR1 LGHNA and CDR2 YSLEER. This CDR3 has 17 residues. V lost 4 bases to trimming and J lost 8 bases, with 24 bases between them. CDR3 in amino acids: CASSLSRTVLRGDEQFF. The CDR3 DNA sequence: TGCGCCAGCAGCCTGTCAAGGACCGTTCTCCGAGGCGATGAGCAGTTCTTC.

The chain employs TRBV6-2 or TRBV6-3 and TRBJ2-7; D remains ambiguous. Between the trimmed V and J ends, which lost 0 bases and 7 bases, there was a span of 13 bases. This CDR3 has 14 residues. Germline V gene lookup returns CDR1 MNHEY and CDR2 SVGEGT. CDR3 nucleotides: TGTGCCAGCAGTTACTCGAGCATGCCTACGGAGCAGTACTTC. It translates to CASSYSSMPTEQYF.

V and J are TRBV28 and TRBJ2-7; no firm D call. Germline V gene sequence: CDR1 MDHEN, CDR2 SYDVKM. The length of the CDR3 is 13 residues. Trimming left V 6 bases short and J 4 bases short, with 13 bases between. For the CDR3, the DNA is TGTGCCAGCAGCTATCTCCAGAGATACGAGCAGTACTTC. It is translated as CASSYLQRYEQYF.

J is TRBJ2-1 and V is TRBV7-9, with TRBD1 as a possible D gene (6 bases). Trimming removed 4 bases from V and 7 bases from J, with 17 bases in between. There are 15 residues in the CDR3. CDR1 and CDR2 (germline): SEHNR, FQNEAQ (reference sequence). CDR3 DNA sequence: TGTGCCAGCAGCTCGAACAGGGTTAGGGGGAATGAGCAGTTCTTC. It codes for CASSSNRVRGNEQFF.

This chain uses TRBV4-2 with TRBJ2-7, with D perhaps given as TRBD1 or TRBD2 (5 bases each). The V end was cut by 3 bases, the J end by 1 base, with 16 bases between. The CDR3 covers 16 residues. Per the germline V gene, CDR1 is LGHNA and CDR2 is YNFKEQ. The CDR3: CASSQGPKETSYEQYF. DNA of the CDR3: TGTGCCAGCAGCCAGGGACCAAAGGAAACATCCTACGAGCAGTACTTC.

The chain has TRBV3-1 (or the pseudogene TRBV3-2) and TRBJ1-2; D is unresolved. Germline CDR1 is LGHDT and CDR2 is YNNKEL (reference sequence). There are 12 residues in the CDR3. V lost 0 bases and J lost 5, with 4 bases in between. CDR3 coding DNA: TGTGCCAGCAGCCAAGATCTGTATGGCTACACCTTC. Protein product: CASSQDLYGYTF.

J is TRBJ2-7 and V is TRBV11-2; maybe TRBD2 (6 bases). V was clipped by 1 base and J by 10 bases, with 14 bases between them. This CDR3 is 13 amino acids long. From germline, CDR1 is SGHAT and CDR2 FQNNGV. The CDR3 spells CASSLAEGEDQYF. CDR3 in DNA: TGTGCCAGCAGCTTAGCGGAAGGGGAGGATCAGTACTTC.

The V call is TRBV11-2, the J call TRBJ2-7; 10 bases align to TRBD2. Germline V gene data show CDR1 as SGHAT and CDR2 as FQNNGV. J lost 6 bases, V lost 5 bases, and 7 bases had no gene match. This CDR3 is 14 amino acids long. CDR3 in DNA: TGTGCCAGCAGCCCGGGACTAGCGAGTTTCGAGCAGTACTTC. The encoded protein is CASSPGLASFEQYF. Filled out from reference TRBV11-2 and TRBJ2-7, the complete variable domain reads EAGVAQSPRYKIIEKRQSVAFWCNPISGHATLYWYQQILGQGPKLLIQFQNNGVVDDSQLPKDRFSAERLKGVDSTLKIQPAKLEDSAVYLCASSPGLASFEQYFGPGTRLTVT.

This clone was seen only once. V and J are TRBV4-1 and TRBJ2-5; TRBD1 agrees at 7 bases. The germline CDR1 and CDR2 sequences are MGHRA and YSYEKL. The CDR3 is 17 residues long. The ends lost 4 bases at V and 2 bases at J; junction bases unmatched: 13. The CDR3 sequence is CASSPFEGAVGQETQYF. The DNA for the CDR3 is TGCGCCAGCAGCCCGTTTGAGGGGGCAGTGGGGCAAGAGACCCAGTACTTC.

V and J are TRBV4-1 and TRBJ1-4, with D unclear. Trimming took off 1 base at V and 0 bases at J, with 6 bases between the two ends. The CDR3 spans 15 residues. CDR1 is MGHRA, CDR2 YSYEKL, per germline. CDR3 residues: CASSQVRATNEKLFF. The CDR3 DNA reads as TGCGCCAGCAGCCAAGTGCGGGCAACTAATGAAAAACTGTTTTTT.

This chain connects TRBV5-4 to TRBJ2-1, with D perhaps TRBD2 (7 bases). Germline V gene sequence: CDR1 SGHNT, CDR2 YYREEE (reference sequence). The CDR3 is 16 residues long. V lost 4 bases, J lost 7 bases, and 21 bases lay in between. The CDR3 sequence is CASSPRGGAGINEQFF. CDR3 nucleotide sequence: TGTGCCAGCAGCCCAAGGGGGGGGGCAGGCATTAATGAGCAGTTCTTC.

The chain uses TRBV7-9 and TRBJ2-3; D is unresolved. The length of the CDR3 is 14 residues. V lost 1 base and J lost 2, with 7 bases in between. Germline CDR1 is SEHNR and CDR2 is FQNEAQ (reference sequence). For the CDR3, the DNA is TGTGCCAGCAGCTTAGTTCAGGACACAGATACGCAGTATTTT. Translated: CASSLVQDTDTQYF.

CDR3 in amino acids: CASSFSGGQVVSGELFF. Written as DNA, the CDR3 is TGTGCCAGCAGTTTCAGCGGCGGGCAGGTTGTCTCCGGGGAGCTGTTTTTT. The chain uses TRBV27 and TRBJ2-2; D is perhaps TRBD2 (5 bases). Trimming removed 3 bases at V and 6 bases at J, with 20 bases between. The CDR3 contains 17 residues. The germline V gene encodes CDR1 MNHEY and CDR2 SMNVEV (reference sequence).

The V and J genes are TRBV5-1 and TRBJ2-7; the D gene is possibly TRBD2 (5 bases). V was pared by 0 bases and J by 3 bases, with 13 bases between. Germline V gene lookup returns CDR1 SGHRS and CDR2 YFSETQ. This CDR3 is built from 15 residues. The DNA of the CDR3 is TGCGCCAGCAGCTTGGGCACTAGAGGAAACTACGAGCAGTACTTC. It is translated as CASSLGTRGNYEQYF.

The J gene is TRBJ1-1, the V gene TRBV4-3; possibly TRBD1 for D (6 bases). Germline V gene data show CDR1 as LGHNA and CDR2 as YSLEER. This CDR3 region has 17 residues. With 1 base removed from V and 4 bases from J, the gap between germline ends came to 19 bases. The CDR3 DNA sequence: TGCGCCAGCAGCCAAGCAGCACAGGGTGATTTGGTCACTGAAGCTTTCTTT. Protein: CASSQAAQGDLVTEAFF.

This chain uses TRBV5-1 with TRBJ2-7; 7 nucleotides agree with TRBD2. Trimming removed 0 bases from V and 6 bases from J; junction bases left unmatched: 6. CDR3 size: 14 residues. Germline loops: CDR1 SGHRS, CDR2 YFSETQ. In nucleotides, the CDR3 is TGCGCCAGCAGCTTGGTCAGGGAGGGGCGCGAGCAGTACTTC. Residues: CASSLVREGREQYF.

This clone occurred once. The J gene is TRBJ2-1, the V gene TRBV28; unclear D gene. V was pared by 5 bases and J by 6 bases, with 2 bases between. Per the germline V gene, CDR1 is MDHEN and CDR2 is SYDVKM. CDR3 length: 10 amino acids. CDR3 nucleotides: TGTGCCAGCAGTACCAATGAGCAGTTCTTC. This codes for CASSTNEQFF.

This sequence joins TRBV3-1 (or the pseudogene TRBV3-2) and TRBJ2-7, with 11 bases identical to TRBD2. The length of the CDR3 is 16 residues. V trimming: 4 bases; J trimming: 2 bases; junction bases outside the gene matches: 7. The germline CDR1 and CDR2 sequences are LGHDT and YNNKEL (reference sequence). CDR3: CASSLFSGGDTYEQYF. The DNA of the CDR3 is TGTGCCAGCAGCCTATTTAGCGGGGGGGATACCTACGAGCAGTACTTC.

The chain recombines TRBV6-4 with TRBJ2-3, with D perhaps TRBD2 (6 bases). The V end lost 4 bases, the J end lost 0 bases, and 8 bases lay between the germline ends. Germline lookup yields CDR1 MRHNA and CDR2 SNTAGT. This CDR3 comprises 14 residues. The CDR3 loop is CASSASGSTDTQYF. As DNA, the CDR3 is TGTGCCAGCAGTGCCAGCGGGAGCACAGATACGCAGTATTTT.

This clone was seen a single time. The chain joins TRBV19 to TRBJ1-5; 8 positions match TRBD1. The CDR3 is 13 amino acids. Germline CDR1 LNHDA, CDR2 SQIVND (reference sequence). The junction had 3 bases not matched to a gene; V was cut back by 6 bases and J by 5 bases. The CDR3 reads CASRPDRDQPQHF. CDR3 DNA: TGTGCCAGTAGGCCGGACAGGGATCAGCCCCAGCATTTT.

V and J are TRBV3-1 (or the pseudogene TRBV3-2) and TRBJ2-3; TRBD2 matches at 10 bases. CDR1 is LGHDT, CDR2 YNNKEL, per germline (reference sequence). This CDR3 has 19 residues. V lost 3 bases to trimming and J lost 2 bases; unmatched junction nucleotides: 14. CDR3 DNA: TGTGCCAGCAGCCACAACCAGCCGGGACTAGCGTTTCCCACAGATACGCAGTATTTT. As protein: CASSHNQPGLAFPTDTQYF.

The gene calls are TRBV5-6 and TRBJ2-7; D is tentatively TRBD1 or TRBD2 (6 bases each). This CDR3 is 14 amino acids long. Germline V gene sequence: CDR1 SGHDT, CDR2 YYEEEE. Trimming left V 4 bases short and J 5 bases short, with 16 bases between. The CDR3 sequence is CASSRRGGLHEQYF. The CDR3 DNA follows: TGTGCCAGCAGCCGCCGTGGGGGGCTCCACGAGCAGTACTTC.

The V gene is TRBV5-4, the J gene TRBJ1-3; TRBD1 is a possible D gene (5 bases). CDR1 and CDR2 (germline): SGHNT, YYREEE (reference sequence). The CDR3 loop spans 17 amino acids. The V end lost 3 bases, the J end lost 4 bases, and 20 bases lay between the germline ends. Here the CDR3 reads CASSWGGGVDRGNTIYF. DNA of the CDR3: TGTGCCAGCAGCTGGGGCGGGGGAGTCGATCGGGGAAACACCATATATTTT.